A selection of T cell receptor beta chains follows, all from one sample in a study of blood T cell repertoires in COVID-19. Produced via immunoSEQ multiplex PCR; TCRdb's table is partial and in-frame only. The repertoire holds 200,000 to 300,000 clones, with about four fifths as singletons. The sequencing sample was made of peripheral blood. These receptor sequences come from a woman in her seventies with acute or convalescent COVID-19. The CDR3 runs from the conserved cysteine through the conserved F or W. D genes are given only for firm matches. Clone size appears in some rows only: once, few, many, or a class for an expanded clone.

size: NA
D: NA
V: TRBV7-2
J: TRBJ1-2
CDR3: CASSSGYYYGYTF
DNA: TGTGCCAGCAGCTCGGGGTATTACTATGGCTACACCTTC

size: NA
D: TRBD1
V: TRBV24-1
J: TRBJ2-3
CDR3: CATSDFLTGNTDTQYF
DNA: TGTGCCACCAGTGATTTTCTGACAGGGAACACAGATACGCAGTATTTT

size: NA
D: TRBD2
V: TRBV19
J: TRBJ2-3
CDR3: CASKSRGGTDTQYF
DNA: TGTGCCAGTAAATCGCGGGGGGGCACAGATACGCAGTATTTT

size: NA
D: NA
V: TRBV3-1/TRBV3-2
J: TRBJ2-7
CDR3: CASSQDAGGFRYEQYF
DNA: TGTGCCAGCAGCCAAGATGCAGGGGGGTTTAGGTACGAGCAGTACTTC

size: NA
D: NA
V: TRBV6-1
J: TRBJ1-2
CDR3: CASSEHRDLGYTF
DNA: TGTGCCAGCAGTGAACACAGGGATTTGGGCTACACCTTC

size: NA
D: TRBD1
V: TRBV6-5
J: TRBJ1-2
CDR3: CASTIDTGGRYGYTF
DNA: TGTGCCAGCACTATTGATACAGGGGGCCGGTATGGCTACACCTTC

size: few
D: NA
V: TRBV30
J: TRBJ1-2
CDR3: CACRQTINYGYTF
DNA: TGTGCCTGCCGACAGACAATTAACTATGGCTACACCTTC

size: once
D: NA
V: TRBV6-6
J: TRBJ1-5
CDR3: CASSAVSWNQPQHF
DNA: TGTGCCAGCAGCGCGGTAAGTTGGAATCAGCCCCAGCATTTT

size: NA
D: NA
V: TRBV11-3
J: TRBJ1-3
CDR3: CASSLEGASSGNTIYF
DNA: TGTGCCAGCAGCTTAGAAGGAGCAAGCTCTGGAAACACCATATATTTT

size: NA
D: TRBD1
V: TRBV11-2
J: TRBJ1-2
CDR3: CASSILQGARDGYTF
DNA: TGTGCCAGCAGCATCTTACAGGGGGCGCGGGATGGCTACACCTTC

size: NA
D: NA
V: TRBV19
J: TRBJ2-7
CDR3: CASSIRETYEQYF
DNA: TGTGCCAGTAGTATAAGGGAGACCTACGAGCAGTACTTC

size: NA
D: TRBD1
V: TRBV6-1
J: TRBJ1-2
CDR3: CASSEASGGTYGYTF
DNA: TGTGCCAGCAGTGAAGCATCAGGGGGCACCTATGGCTACACCTTC

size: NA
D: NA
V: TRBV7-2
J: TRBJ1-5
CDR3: CASSLVGTRYSNQPQHF
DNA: TGTGCCAGCAGCTTAGTCGGGACAAGATATAGCAATCAGCCCCAGCATTTT

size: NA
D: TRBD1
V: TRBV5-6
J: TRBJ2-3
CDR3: CASSKRQGANGVDTQYF
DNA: TGTGCCAGCAGCAAACGACAGGGGGCCAATGGGGTAGATACGCAGTATTTT

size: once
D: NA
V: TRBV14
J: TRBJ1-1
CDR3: CASSQVRGITEAFF
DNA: TGTGCCAGCAGCCAAGTTCGGGGGATCACTGAAGCTTTCTTT

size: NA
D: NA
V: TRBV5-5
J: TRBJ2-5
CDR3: CASSLDSGLETQYF
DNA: TGTGCCAGCAGCTTAGATTCAGGGTTGGAGACCCAGTACTTC

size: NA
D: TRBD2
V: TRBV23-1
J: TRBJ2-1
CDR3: CASSQSGGGPSYNEQFF
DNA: TGCGCCAGCAGTCAATCTGGCGGGGGTCCCTCCTACAATGAGCAGTTCTTC

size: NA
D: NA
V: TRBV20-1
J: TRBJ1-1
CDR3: CSATGGTEAFF
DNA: TGCAGTGCCACTGGAGGGACTGAAGCTTTCTTT

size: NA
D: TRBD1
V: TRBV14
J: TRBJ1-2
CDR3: CASSQDTLKQGIHGYTF
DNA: TGTGCCAGCAGCCAAGATACGTTAAAACAGGGGATACATGGCTACACCTTC

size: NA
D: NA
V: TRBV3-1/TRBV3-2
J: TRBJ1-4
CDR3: CASSQDPRAEEKLFF
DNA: TGTGCCAGCAGCCAAGATCCCAGGGCGGAGGAAAAACTGTTTTTT

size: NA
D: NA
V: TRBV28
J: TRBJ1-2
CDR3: CASSGATKFYGYTF
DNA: TGTGCCAGCAGTGGGGCGACAAAATTCTATGGCTACACCTTC

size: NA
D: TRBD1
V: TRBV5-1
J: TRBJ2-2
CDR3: CASSFRDRSTFTGELFF
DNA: TGCGCCAGCAGCTTCCGGGACAGGTCAACCTTTACCGGGGAGCTGTTTTTT

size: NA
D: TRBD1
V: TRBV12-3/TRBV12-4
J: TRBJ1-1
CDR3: CASSLAGTGPWLF
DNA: TGTGCCAGCAGTTTAGCAGGGACAGGGCCCTGGTTATTT

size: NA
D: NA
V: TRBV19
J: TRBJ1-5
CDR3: CASRLLGGGSDQPQHF
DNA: TGTGCCAGTAGGCTTCTTGGGGGGGGTTCAGATCAGCCCCAGCATTTT

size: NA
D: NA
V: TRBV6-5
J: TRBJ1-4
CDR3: CASRGTGREKLFF
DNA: TGTGCCAGCAGAGGAACAGGGCGGGAAAAACTGTTTTTT

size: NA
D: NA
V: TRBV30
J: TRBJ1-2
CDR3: CAWSYNGQTVNYGYTF
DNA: TGTGCCTGGAGTTACAACGGACAGACTGTTAACTATGGCTACACCTTC

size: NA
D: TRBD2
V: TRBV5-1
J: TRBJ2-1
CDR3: CASRPTSGGARDEQFF
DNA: TGCGCCAGCAGACCGACCAGCGGGGGGGCCCGCGATGAGCAGTTCTTC

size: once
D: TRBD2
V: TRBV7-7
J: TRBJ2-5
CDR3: CASSLDRLAGSTQYF
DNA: TGTGCTAGCAGCTTAGATCGGCTAGCGGGTTCGACCCAGTACTTC

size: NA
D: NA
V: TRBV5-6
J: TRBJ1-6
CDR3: CASSLVVGGSSYNSPLHF
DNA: TGTGCCAGCAGCTTGGTGGTCGGAGGAAGCTCCTATAATTCACCCCTCCACTTT

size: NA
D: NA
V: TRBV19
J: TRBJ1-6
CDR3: CASSSIPDTKNSPLHF
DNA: TGTGCCAGTAGCAGTATCCCGGACACCAAAAATTCACCCCTCCACTTT

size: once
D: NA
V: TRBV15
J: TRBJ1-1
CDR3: CATSRGGAGGKNTEAFF
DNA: TGTGCCACCAGCAGAGGAGGGGCGGGGGGCAAGAACACTGAAGCTTTCTTT

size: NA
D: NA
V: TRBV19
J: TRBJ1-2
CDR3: CASRDSNYGYTF
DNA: TGTGCCAGTAGGGACAGTAACTATGGCTACACCTTC

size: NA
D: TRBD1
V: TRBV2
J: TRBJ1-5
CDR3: CASSQGQGLGQPQHF
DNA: TGTGCCAGCAGTCAAGGACAGGGTTTAGGTCAGCCCCAGCATTTT

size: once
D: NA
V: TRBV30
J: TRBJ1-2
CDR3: CAWSAQGSYGYTF
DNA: TGTGCCTGGAGTGCACAGGGAAGCTATGGCTACACCTTC

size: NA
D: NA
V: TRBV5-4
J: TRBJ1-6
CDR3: CASSLMGGPLHF
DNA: TGTGCCAGCAGCTTGATGGGGGGACCCCTCCACTTT

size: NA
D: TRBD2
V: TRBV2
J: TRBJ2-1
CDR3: CASSRGGRVVEQFF
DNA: TGTGCCAGCAGTCGCGGGGGGCGGGTCGTTGAGCAGTTCTTC

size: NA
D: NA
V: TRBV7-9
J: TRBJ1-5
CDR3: CASSLDNSNQPQHF
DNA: TGTGCCAGCAGCTTAGACAATAGCAATCAGCCCCAGCATTTT

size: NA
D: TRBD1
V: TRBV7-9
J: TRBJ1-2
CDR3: CASSLVQGVDYGYTF
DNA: TGTGCCAGCAGCTTAGTTCAGGGGGTGGACTATGGCTACACCTTC

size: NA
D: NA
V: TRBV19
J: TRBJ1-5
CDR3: CASSIVAYQPQHF
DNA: TGTGCCAGTAGTATAGTGGCTTATCAGCCCCAGCATTTT

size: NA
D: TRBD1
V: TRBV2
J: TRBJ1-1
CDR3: CASSKGQLNTEAFF
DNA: TGTGCCAGCAGTAAGGGACAGTTGAACACTGAAGCTTTCTTT

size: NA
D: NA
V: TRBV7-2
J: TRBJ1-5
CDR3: CASSLASRGSNQPQHF
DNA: TGTGCCAGCAGCTTGGCCTCCAGGGGAAGCAATCAGCCCCAGCATTTT

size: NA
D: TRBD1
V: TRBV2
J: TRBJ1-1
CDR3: CASSDYGTGGAFF
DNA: TGTGCCAGCAGTGACTACGGGACAGGGGGAGCTTTCTTT

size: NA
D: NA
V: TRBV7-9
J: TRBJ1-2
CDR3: CASIPLVGSYGYTF
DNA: TGTGCCAGCATCCCCCTGGTTGGCTCCTATGGCTACACCTTC

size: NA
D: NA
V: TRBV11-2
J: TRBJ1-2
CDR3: CASSSMTGGGYTF
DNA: TGTGCCAGCAGCTCCATGACAGGTGGAGGCTACACCTTC

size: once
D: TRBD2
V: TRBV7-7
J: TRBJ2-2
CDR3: CASSLGRLAGGIGELFF
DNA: TGTGCTAGCAGCTTAGGGCGGCTAGCGGGGGGCATCGGGGAGCTGTTTTTT

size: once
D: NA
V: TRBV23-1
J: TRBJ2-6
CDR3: CASVRDTHSGANVLTF
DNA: TGCGCCAGCGTCCGGGACACCCACTCTGGGGCCAACGTCCTGACTTTC

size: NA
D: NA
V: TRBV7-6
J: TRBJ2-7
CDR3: CASSLDPGPYEQYF
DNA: TGTGCCAGCAGCTTAGATCCAGGCCCCTACGAGCAGTACTTC

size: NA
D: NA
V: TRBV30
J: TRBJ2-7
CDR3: CAWSAPSGEQYF
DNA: TGTGCCTGGAGTGCCCCCTCCGGCGAGCAGTACTTC

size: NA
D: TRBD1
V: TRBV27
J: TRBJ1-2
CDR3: CASSLSRQGTTSGYTF
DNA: TGTGCCAGCAGTTTATCGAGACAGGGGACGACTTCGGGCTACACCTTC

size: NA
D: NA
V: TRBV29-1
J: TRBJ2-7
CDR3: CSVGYRTYEQYF
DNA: TGCAGCGTTGGTTACAGGACCTACGAGCAGTACTTC

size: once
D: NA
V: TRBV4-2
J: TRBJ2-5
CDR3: CASSHDLMGGARYETQYF
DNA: TGTGCCAGCAGCCATGACCTGATGGGGGGGGCAAGGTATGAGACCCAGTACTTC

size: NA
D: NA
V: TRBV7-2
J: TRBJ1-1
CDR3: CASILTTGTEAFF
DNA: TGTGCCAGCATCCTCACTACAGGGACTGAAGCTTTCTTT

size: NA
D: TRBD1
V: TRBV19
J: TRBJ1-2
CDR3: CASSTGQGARFSYGYTF
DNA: TGTGCCAGTAGTACGGGACAGGGGGCGCGATTTAGCTATGGCTACACCTTC

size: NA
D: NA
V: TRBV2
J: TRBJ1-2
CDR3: CASSLQGNYGYTF
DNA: TGTGCCAGCAGTTTACAGGGAAACTATGGCTACACCTTC

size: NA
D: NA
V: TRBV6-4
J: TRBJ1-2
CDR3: CASSDSGGGYGYTF
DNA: TGTGCCAGCAGTGACTCTGGTGGCGGCTATGGCTACACCTTC

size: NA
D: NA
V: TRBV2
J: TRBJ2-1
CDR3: CASSEAQSYNEQFF
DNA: TGTGCCAGCAGTGAAGCGCAGTCCTACAATGAGCAGTTCTTC

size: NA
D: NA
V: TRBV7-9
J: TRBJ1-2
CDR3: CASSVGWEGYTF
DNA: TGTGCCAGCAGCGTAGGGTGGGAGGGCTACACCTTC

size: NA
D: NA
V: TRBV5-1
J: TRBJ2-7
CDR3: CASSPMGLAYEQYF
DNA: TGCGCCAGCAGCCCAATGGGACTTGCCTACGAGCAGTACTTC

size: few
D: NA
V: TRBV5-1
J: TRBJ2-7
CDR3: CASSSGLTAFLYEQYF
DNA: TGCGCCAGCAGCTCTGGGCTGACAGCATTCCTCTACGAGCAGTACTTC